Shown below are 18 T cell receptor beta chains from a single sample sequenced in a study of cytomegalovirus exposure and HLA in healthy donors (TCRdb year 2017). The receptor library was made with the immunoSEQ multiplex PCR assay. For the multiplex PCR, a mixture combining 60 forward primers for TCR Vbeta segments and 13 reverse primers for TCR Jbeta segments was used. TCRdb stores this immuneACCESS table with in-frame sequences only. Part of the clones is absent; in the studies checked, under half of the shortfall reflects unresolved V genes, and no reason is known for the rest. In this sample the table shows over 150,000 clones, 84% of which occur a single time. Jointly, the top ten make up around 1.2% of the sample. The specimen sequenced was PBMCs. These receptors were collected from a girl aged 2-10 years in good health and CMV-seropositive.

V is TRBV19 and J is TRBJ2-2; 15 nucleotides match TRBD2. Trimming removed 3 bases from V and 9 bases from J; junction bases left unmatched: 5. The CDR3 runs 16 residues. The germline gives CDR1 LNHDA, CDR2 SQIVND (reference sequence). This CDR3 reads CASSMGLAGGLWELFF. CDR3 DNA: TGTGCCAGTAGTATGGGACTAGCGGGAGGATTATGGGAGCTGTTTTTT. Full variable domain (rest looked up from reference TRBV19 and TRBJ2-2): DGGITQSPKYLFRKEGQNVTLSCEQNLNHDAMYWYRQDPGQGLRLIYYSQIVNDFQKGDIAEGYSVSREKKESFPLTVTSAQKNPTAFYLCASSMGLAGGLWELFFGEGSRLTVL.

The CDR3 spells CASSQETTQLSGNTIYF. CDR3 nucleotides: TGCGCCAGCAGCCAAGAGACGACTCAACTCTCTGGAAACACCATATATTTT. This chain joins TRBV4-1 and TRBJ1-3; D is unresolved. CDR1 and CDR2 (germline): MGHRA, YSYEKL. Trimming stripped 0 bases from V and 0 bases from J, with 12 bases between. CDR3 length: 17 residues.

This clone was picked up one time. Other nucleotide sequences in the sample specify the same CDR3. The chain combines TRBV9 with TRBJ2-7, with 11 positions matching TRBD1. The CDR3 loop spans 14 amino acids. In germline, CDR1 is SGDLS, CDR2 YYNGEE. With V trimmed by 2 bases and J by 4 bases, 2 bases remained unmatched. The CDR3 loop is CASSVGQGAYEQYF. CDR3 sequence (DNA): TGTGCCAGCAGCGTCGGACAGGGGGCATACGAGCAGTACTTC.

The gene calls are TRBV21-1 and TRBJ2-7; TRBD1, the D gene given by the table, was not confirmed from the DNA. TRBV21-1 counts as a pseudogene. The length of the CDR3 is 19 residues. This chain's CDR3 is CASTIPRDRSEKLTYEQYF. DNA of the CDR3: TGTGCCAGCACCATCCCAAGGGACAGGTCTGAGAAACTTACCTACGAGCAGTACTTC.

This chain connects TRBV2 to TRBJ1-2; TRBD1 might be the D (6 bases). The germline V and J ends were trimmed by 4 bases and 8 bases, with 11 bases remaining between them. CDR3 length: 12 residues. Per the germline V gene, CDR1 is SNHLY and CDR2 is FYNNEI. This chain's CDR3 is CASSAGGGGYTF. The CDR3 DNA is TGTGCCAGCAGTGCTGGGGGCGGCGGCTACACCTTC.

The rearrangement uses TRBV11-3 and TRBJ1-2; possibly TRBD1 for D (6 bases). Between the trimmed V and J ends, which lost 5 bases and 2 bases, there was a span of 18 bases. Germline loops: CDR1 SGHNT, CDR2 YENEEA. The CDR3 runs 16 residues. The CDR3 DNA follows: TGTGCCAGCAGCGATAGTTGGGGGCAAGGGAACTATGGCTACACCTTC. Protein sequence: CASSDSWGQGNYGYTF. Full variable domain (rest looked up from reference TRBV11-3 and TRBJ1-2): EAGVVQSPRYKIIEKKQPVAFWCNPISGHNTLYWYLQNLGQGPELLIRYENEEAVDDSQLPKDRFSAERLKGVDSTLKIQPAELGDSAVYLCASSDSWGQGNYGYTFGSGTRLTVV.

The rearrangement uses TRBV6-6 and TRBJ1-5; TRBD1 matches 10 bases. In germline, CDR1 is MNHNY, CDR2 SVGAGI (reference sequence). This CDR3 has 16 amino acids. V lost 6 bases, J lost 4 bases, and 9 bases stayed unmatched. CDR3 sequence reads: CASRTGTGDGNQPQHF. The CDR3 DNA sequence: TGTGCCAGCAGAACTGGGACAGGGGACGGGAATCAGCCCCAGCATTTT.

The gene calls are TRBV9 and TRBJ1-4; 7 bases are a match to TRBD1. Germline CDR1 and CDR2: SGDLS and YYNGEE. J lost 8 bases, V lost 0 bases, and 4 bases had no gene match. The CDR3 covers 14 residues. Here the CDR3 DNA reads TGTGCCAGCAGCGTAGCCCAGGGGGACGAAAAACTGTTTTTT. Its translation is CASSVAQGDEKLFF.

The chain is built from TRBV15 and TRBJ2-7, with unresolved D. The CDR3 spans 14 residues. Trimming pared 4 bases from V and 6 bases from J, leaving 16 bases between. Germline CDR1 reads LNHNV; CDR2 reads YYDKDF (reference sequence). The CDR3 DNA is TGTGCCACCAGCACAACTCGAACGGTGAGCGAGCAGTACTTC. Its translation is CATSTTRTVSEQYF.

This chain connects TRBV9 to TRBJ1-1; D is unresolved. Trimming removed 0 bases from V and 5 bases from J, with 8 bases in between. Germline assignment: CDR1 SGDLS and CDR2 YYNGEE. CDR3 size: 13 residues. The CDR3 region is CASSVAKETEAFF. CDR3 nucleotide sequence: TGTGCCAGCAGCGTAGCGAAAGAGACTGAAGCTTTCTTT.

This rearrangement joins TRBV28 to TRBJ2-7, with 7 bases fitting TRBD1. Germline CDR1 and CDR2: MDHEN and SYDVKM. Trimming removed 8 bases from V and 3 bases from J; junction bases left unmatched: 7. The CDR3 has 13 amino acids. This CDR3 is CASGWTGLYEQYF. Here the CDR3 DNA reads TGTGCCAGCGGGTGGACAGGACTCTACGAGCAGTACTTC.

The chain uses TRBV6-6 and TRBJ2-7; TRBD1 matches 7 bases. Germline V CDR1 and CDR2: MNHNY, SVGAGI (reference sequence). With V trimmed by 7 bases and J by 3 bases, 6 bases remained unmatched. The CDR3 is 13 residues long. The CDR3 DNA reads TGTGCCAGCACTCAAACAGGGGTCTACGAGCAGTACTTC. Its protein product is CASTQTGVYEQYF.

This clone was seen only a few times. The chain carries TRBV2 and TRBJ2-7; 11 nucleotides agree with TRBD2. This CDR3 region has 15 residues. J was trimmed by 4 bases and V by 6 bases; bases with no gene match: 8. Germline values: CDR1 SNHLY, CDR2 FYNNEI. CDR3 DNA: TGTGCCAGCAGGATCACTAGCGGGAGCGTTTACGAGCAGTACTTC. It encodes CASRITSGSVYEQYF.

J is TRBJ2-3 and V is TRBV5-1, with D maybe TRBD2 (5 bases). The CDR3 has 17 amino acids. CDR1 and CDR2 (germline): SGHRS, YFSETQ. Trimming took off 0 bases at V and 2 bases at J, with 16 bases between the two ends. CDR3 protein: CASSLARGGIITDTQYF. CDR3 bases: TGCGCCAGCAGCTTGGCCCGGGGTGGAATTATCACAGATACGCAGTATTTT.

V usage is TRBV27 and J usage is TRBJ1-4; 7 bases line up with TRBD1. The CDR3 spans 15 residues. Trimming at V came to 2 bases and at J to 6 bases, leaving 6 bases not matched to a gene. Germline assignment: CDR1 MNHEY and CDR2 SMNVEV (reference sequence). The CDR3: CASSLLTGADEKLFF. The CDR3 coding sequence is TGTGCCAGCAGTTTACTTACAGGGGCGGATGAAAAACTGTTTTTT.

This chain connects TRBV5-4 to TRBJ2-2; D not resolved. V was clipped by 5 bases and J by 0 bases, with 14 bases between them. The CDR3 extends over 16 amino acids. Germline V gives CDR1 SGHNT, CDR2 YYREEE (reference sequence). The CDR3 is CASSIVSEANTGELFF. The DNA for the CDR3 is TGTGCCAGCAGTATTGTATCAGAGGCGAACACCGGGGAGCTGTTTTTT.

The chain is built from TRBV7-3 and TRBJ1-2; 12 nucleotides agree with TRBD1. Per germline, CDR1 SGHTA and CDR2 FQGTGA. The V segment lost 3 bases and the J segment 14 bases; nucleotides outside the gene matches: 7. The CDR3 has 13 amino acids. The CDR3, as DNA: TGTGCCAGCAGCTTGGGGACAGGGGGCCTGAGGACCTTC. It specifies CASSLGTGGLRTF.

The chain combines TRBV4-1 with TRBJ2-7; D ambiguous. CDR3 size: 15 residues. Trimming shortened V by 2 bases and J by 5 bases, and 16 bases separated the two germline ends. CDR1 and CDR2 (germline): MGHRA, YSYEKL. The CDR3 DNA reads TGCGCCAGCAGCCAACTTGTTTCGATACAAGACGAGCAGTACTTC. Translation gives CASSQLVSIQDEQYF.